These 30 T cell receptor beta chains share one sample of origin, sequenced in a study of shared clonotypes between healthy human individuals. Only in-frame clones appear in the TCRdb table, and some are missing; sequencing was by immunoSEQ multiplex PCR. This sample carries 550,000 to 800,000 clones, 74% of them seen once, and the ten largest clones take more than 1.5%. Sample: memory CD4+ T cells sorted from blood. Specified subset: CD45RA-negative fraction. The receptors stem from a woman in her 30s in good health.

This chain connects TRBV30 to TRBJ2-1, with 11 bases fitting TRBD1. Germline V gene data show CDR1 as GTSNPN and CDR2 as SVGIG (reference sequence). After removal of 8 bases from V and 6 bases from J, the junction contained 15 bases not matched to a gene. The length of the CDR3 is 16 residues. The DNA of the CDR3 is TGTGCCGGGGGGCCTCGGACAGGGGGCATCGTCAATGAGCAGTTCTTC. Encoded protein: CAGGPRTGGIVNEQFF.

V gene TRBV5-5 combines with J gene TRBJ1-1; maybe TRBD1 (6 bases). In germline, CDR1 is SGHKS, CDR2 YYEKEE (reference sequence). The V end was cut by 5 bases, the J end by 1 base, with 9 bases between. The CDR3 has 13 residues. Here the CDR3 reads CASSGQPNTEAFF. CDR3 DNA: TGTGCCAGCAGTGGACAGCCGAACACTGAAGCTTTCTTT.

V and J are TRBV5-1 and TRBJ2-5; D perhaps matches TRBD2 (5 bases). V was shortened by 4 bases and J by 5 bases, with 15 bases between the two germline ends. In germline, CDR1 is SGHRS, CDR2 YFSETQ. This CDR3 has 14 amino acids. CDR3 in amino acids: CASSQLVGEETQYF. CDR3 bases: TGCGCCAGCAGCCAACTAGTGGGTGAGGAGACCCAGTACTTC.

This sequence joins TRBV19 and TRBJ1-2; D gene unclear. Germline loops: CDR1 LNHDA, CDR2 SQIVND (reference sequence). Trimming shortened V by 6 bases and J by 5 bases, and 13 bases separated the two germline ends. The CDR3 is 13 residues long. The CDR3 region has the DNA TGTGCCAGTAGGGAGCTCGGCGGTTATGGCTACACCTTC. Its protein is CASRELGGYGYTF.

The chain combines TRBV19 with TRBJ2-5; 10 bases match TRBD1. J was trimmed by 6 bases and V by 4 bases; bases with no gene match: 11. CDR1 and CDR2 from the germline V gene are LNHDA and SQIVND (reference sequence). The CDR3 length is 16 residues. The DNA of the CDR3 is TGTGCCAGTAGTACAGCCGGGACAGGGGTACGAAAGACCCAGTACTTC. The encoded protein is CASSTAGTGVRKTQYF.

The rearrangement uses TRBV14 and TRBJ2-6; D unclear. Germline V CDR1 and CDR2: SGHDN, FVKESK. Trimming shortened V by 0 bases and J by 0 bases, and 9 bases separated the two germline ends. CDR3 length equals 17 residues. CDR3 nucleotides: TGTGCCAGCAGCCAAGATATGCTGTCCTCTGGGGCCAACGTCCTGACTTTC. It encodes CASSQDMLSSGANVLTF. Full variable domain (outside the CDR3, taken from reference TRBV14 and TRBJ2-6): EAGVTQFPSHSVIEKGQTVTLRCDPISGHDNLYWYRRVMGKEIKFLLHFVKESKQDESGMPNNRFLAERTGGTYSTLKVQPAELEDSGVYFCASSQDMLSSGANVLTFGAGSRLTVL.

This clone was seen more than once but under ten times. The rearrangement joins TRBV27 to TRBJ2-3; D is perhaps TRBD2 (6 bases). CDR1 and CDR2 from the germline V gene are MNHEY and SMNVEV (reference sequence). The CDR3 spans 15 residues. The ends were cut back, 7 bases at V and 6 bases at J, with 20 bases in the middle. The chain's CDR3 is CASKPGLSVLDTQYF. The CDR3 DNA reads TGTGCCAGCAAACCGGGACTTTCCGTTCTGGATACGCAGTATTTT.

The chain couples TRBV5-1 to TRBJ1-4; TRBD1 matches 9 bases. The CDR3 is 14 residues long. V dropped 4 bases and J dropped 10; count of bases not matched to a gene: 8. The germline V gene encodes CDR1 SGHRS and CDR2 YFSETQ. The CDR3 reads CASSPGTGNGKLFF. The CDR3 DNA sequence: TGCGCCAGCAGCCCCGGGACAGGGAACGGAAAACTGTTTTTT.

The rearrangement links TRBV27 to TRBJ2-7; D perhaps matches TRBD2 (5 bases). Trimming left V 8 bases short and J 3 bases short, with 17 bases between. Germline V gives CDR1 MNHEY, CDR2 SMNVEV (reference sequence). The CDR3 is 14 amino acids. The CDR3 protein is CASASPGWDYEQYF. The CDR3 region has the DNA TGTGCCAGCGCGTCGCCGGGATGGGACTACGAGCAGTACTTC.

The chain employs TRBV10-1 and TRBJ2-7; D not certain. From germline, CDR1 is WNHNN and CDR2 SYGVQD (reference sequence). V dropped 0 bases and J dropped 6 bases, with 6 bases sitting between them. There are 12 residues in the CDR3. The CDR3 loop reads CASSESYTEQYF. In nucleotides, the CDR3 is TGCGCCAGCAGTGAGTCCTATACCGAGCAGTACTTC.

This clone was picked up a small number of times. V is TRBV5-1 and J is TRBJ1-1; 8 bases are shared with TRBD1. The V gene end was trimmed by 5 bases and the J gene end by 3 bases; junction bases not matched to a gene: 3. CDR3 length: 13 residues. Germline V CDR1 and CDR2: SGHRS, YFSETQ. CDR3 DNA: TGCGCCAGCAGTCCGGGACAGGACACTGAAGCTTTCTTT. The encoded protein is CASSPGQDTEAFF.

This clone appeared many times. The rearrangement joins TRBV10-1 to TRBJ1-1; no definite D call. Germline lookup yields CDR1 WNHNN and CDR2 SYGVQD (reference sequence). The CDR3 runs 13 residues. V lost 5 bases and J 0 bases, leaving 7 bases between the germline ends. The CDR3 region has the DNA TGCGCCAGCAGTAGAAACATGAACACTGAAGCTTTCTTT. It specifies CASSRNMNTEAFF.

This chain links TRBV2 with TRBJ1-1; D remains unclear. Germline V CDR1 and CDR2: SNHLY, FYNNEI. The CDR3 covers 14 residues. V lost 2 bases and J 0 bases, leaving 7 bases between the germline ends. CDR3 residues: CASSENRLNTEAFF. As DNA, the CDR3 is TGTGCCAGCAGTGAAAACAGATTGAACACTGAAGCTTTCTTT.

V gene TRBV2 combines with J gene TRBJ2-7; D is perhaps TRBD1 or TRBD2 (5 bases each). This CDR3 comprises 14 residues. Trimming shortened V by 6 bases and J by 0 bases, and 12 bases separated the two germline ends. The germline V gene has CDR1 SNHLY and CDR2 FYNNEI. In DNA form, the CDR3 reads TGTGCCAGCAGCTCCTCAGGGACCTCCTACGAGCAGTACTTC. Amino acids: CASSSSGTSYEQYF.

This chain joins TRBV5-4 and TRBJ2-1; D may be TRBD1 or TRBD2 (5 bases each). Germline CDR1 reads SGHNT; CDR2 reads YYREEE (reference sequence). V shed 4 bases and J shed 8 bases, with 25 bases lying between them. The CDR3 consists of 17 residues. The CDR3 nucleotides read TGTGCCAGCAGCGGAACACGGGGACCACTTTCCAATTATGAGCAGTTCTTC. Its protein product is CASSGTRGPLSNYEQFF.

This clone was detected only a few times. This chain uses TRBV28 with TRBJ1-2; D gene unclear. This CDR3 is 15 amino acids long. V was trimmed by 1 base and J by 5 bases, leaving 14 bases between them. Per germline, CDR1 MDHEN and CDR2 SYDVKM. The CDR3 nucleotides are TGTGCCAGCAGTTTATTGTATGGGCAGAATTATGGCTACACCTTC. Protein: CASSLLYGQNYGYTF.

This rearrangement joins TRBV7-2 to TRBJ2-1, with D perhaps TRBD2 (6 bases). This CDR3 contains 14 residues. Germline loops: CDR1 SGHTA, CDR2 FQGNSA. Between the trimmed V and J ends, which lost 6 bases and 10 bases, there was a span of 19 bases. CDR3 sequence: CASSPRRTSWEQFF. The CDR3 region has the DNA TGTGCCAGCAGTCCCAGGAGAACTAGCTGGGAGCAGTTCTTC.

This clone came up once. The CDR3 protein is CASSLGSPSRYF. The CDR3 DNA sequence: TGTGCCAGCAGCTTAGGGTCCCCAAGTCGGTACTTC. J is TRBJ2-7 and V is TRBV7-9; no clear D. Germline-derived CDR1 and CDR2 are SEHNR and FQNEAQ (reference sequence). The CDR3 consists of 12 residues. The V end lost 1 base, the J end lost 12 bases, and 13 bases lay between the germline ends.

The sample holds many counts of this clone. V usage is TRBV5-1 and J usage is TRBJ2-6; TRBD1 matches 8 bases. Germline V lookup: CDR1 SGHRS, CDR2 YFSETQ. Unmatched junction bases numbered 4, after V lost 1 base and J lost 1 base. The CDR3 runs to 17 residues. CDR3 coding DNA: TGCGCCAGCAGCTTGTCAGGGGGCGTTTCTGGGGCCAACGTCCTGACTTTC. Translation gives CASSLSGGVSGANVLTF.

The chain couples TRBV6-5 to TRBJ1-2, with D unclear. CDR3 length: 12 amino acids. In germline, CDR1 is MNHEY, CDR2 SVGAGI. V dropped 8 bases and J dropped 8 bases, with 15 bases sitting between them. The CDR3 is CASLRPGYGYTF. The CDR3 region has the DNA TGTGCCAGCCTCCGTCCGGGCTACGGCTACACCTTC.

This clone was picked up a small number of times. This chain uses TRBV25-1 with TRBJ2-7; D unresolved. Germline loops: CDR1 MGHDK, CDR2 SYGVNS. This CDR3 is built from 12 residues. V dropped 4 bases and J dropped 4 bases, with 8 bases sitting between them. CDR3 residues: CASSGQLYEQYF. DNA for the CDR3: TGTGCCAGCAGTGGGCAGCTTTACGAGCAGTACTTC.

The chain joins TRBV25-1 to TRBJ2-1; TRBD2 aligns across 13 bases. From germline, CDR1 is MGHDK and CDR2 SYGVNS. The V segment lost 2 bases and the J segment 5 bases; nucleotides outside the gene matches: 6. The CDR3 totals 17 residues. DNA of the CDR3: TGTGCCAGCAGTGAACCCGGACTAGCGGGAGCTCACAATGAGCAGTTCTTC. This sequence encodes CASSEPGLAGAHNEQFF.

The gene calls are TRBV11-2 and TRBJ2-1; TRBD2 is a possible D gene (5 bases). The V gene's germline CDR1 is SGHAT and CDR2 FQNNGV. The CDR3 totals 15 residues. Trimming cost V 5 bases and J 12 bases, with 23 bases left between them. Written as DNA, the CDR3 is TGTGCCAGCAGCCCCGGACTGTCGACGGCGTTCGGGCAGTTCTTC. Protein product: CASSPGLSTAFGQFF.

V usage is TRBV7-6 and J usage is TRBJ2-5; TRBD1 aligns across 10 bases. The trim removed 5 bases at V and 6 bases at J, leaving 15 bases unmatched. CDR1 is SGHVS, CDR2 FNYEAQ, per germline. The CDR3 runs to 17 residues. CDR3 nucleotide sequence: TGTGCCAGCAGCACCCCTCCGGGACAGGGGATTGGGAAGACCCAGTACTTC. Its translation is CASSTPPGQGIGKTQYF. Full variable domain (missing parts from reference TRBV7-6 and TRBJ2-5): GAGVSQSPRYKVTKRGQDVALRCDPISGHVSLYWYRQALGQGPEFLTYFNYEAQQDKSGLPNDRFSAERPEGSISTLTIQRTEQRDSAMYRCASSTPPGQGIGKTQYFGPGTRLLVL.

The V gene is TRBV5-1, the J gene TRBJ2-3, with D tentatively TRBD2 (6 bases). Germline loops: CDR1 SGHRS, CDR2 YFSETQ. V was shortened by 4 bases and J by 0 bases, with 15 bases between the two germline ends. The CDR3 is made up of 16 amino acids. DNA of the CDR3: TGCGCCAGCAGCGCCCGCACCGGGACTAGCACAGATACGCAGTATTTT. Translated, it gives CASSARTGTSTDTQYF.

The chain couples TRBV15 to TRBJ1-5; TRBD1 agrees at 7 bases. The J segment lost 2 bases and the V segment lost 5 bases, leaving 6 bases of the junction unmatched. The CDR3 length is 15 residues. Germline CDR1 reads LNHNV; CDR2 reads YYDKDF (reference sequence). CDR3 residues: CATSVDGQGNQPQHF. For the CDR3, the DNA is TGTGCCACCAGCGTCGACGGACAGGGCAATCAGCCCCAGCATTTT. Full variable domain (outside the CDR3, taken from reference TRBV15 and TRBJ1-5): DAMVIQNPRYQVTQFGKPVTLSCSQTLNHNVMYWYQQKSSQAPKLLFHYYDKDFNNEADTPDNFQSRRPNTSFCFLDIRSPGLGDTAMYLCATSVDGQGNQPQHFGDGTRLSIL.

Of note for this clone: Other DNA variants within this sample encode the same CDR3. The CDR3 loop is CASSRDRQETQYF. The CDR3 DNA is TGTGCCAGCAGTAGGGACAGACAAGAGACCCAGTACTTC. The rearrangement links TRBV2 to TRBJ2-5; 7 positions agree with TRBD1. The trim removed 5 bases at V and 2 bases at J, leaving 2 bases unmatched. Germline loops: CDR1 SNHLY, CDR2 FYNNEI. This CDR3 has 13 amino acids.

Notes on this clone: This likely traces to a read error, being one base from a far larger clone. The genes are TRBV19 and TRBJ2-2, with 8 bases that match TRBD1. This CDR3 contains 16 residues. Germline CDR1 reads LNHDA; CDR2 reads SQIVND (reference sequence). Unmatched junction bases numbered 9, after V lost 5 bases and J lost 4 bases. In nucleotides, the CDR3 is TGTGCCAGTAGTCTCCCAGGGGGCTCGAGCACCGGGGAGCTGTTTTTT. Translated, it gives CASSLPGGSSTGELFF.

The gene calls are TRBV5-1 and TRBJ2-5; 8 bases are shared with TRBD2. The germline CDR1 and CDR2 sequences are SGHRS and YFSETQ. V gave up 0 bases and J gave up 3 bases; unmatched junction bases: 7. The CDR3 has 16 amino acids. CDR3 residues: CASSLVVAGPEETQYF. CDR3 coding DNA: TGCGCCAGCAGCTTGGTGGTAGCGGGACCTGAAGAGACCCAGTACTTC.

The rearrangement joins TRBV28 to TRBJ2-5; D might be TRBD1 (6 bases). Germline V gene sequence: CDR1 MDHEN, CDR2 SYDVKM. The CDR3 has 16 residues. V lost 2 bases and J 9 bases, leaving 22 bases between the germline ends. This CDR3 reads CASSLVSGSQEGAQYF. DNA of the CDR3: TGTGCCAGCAGTTTAGTCTCAGGCTCGCAAGAGGGGGCCCAGTACTTC.